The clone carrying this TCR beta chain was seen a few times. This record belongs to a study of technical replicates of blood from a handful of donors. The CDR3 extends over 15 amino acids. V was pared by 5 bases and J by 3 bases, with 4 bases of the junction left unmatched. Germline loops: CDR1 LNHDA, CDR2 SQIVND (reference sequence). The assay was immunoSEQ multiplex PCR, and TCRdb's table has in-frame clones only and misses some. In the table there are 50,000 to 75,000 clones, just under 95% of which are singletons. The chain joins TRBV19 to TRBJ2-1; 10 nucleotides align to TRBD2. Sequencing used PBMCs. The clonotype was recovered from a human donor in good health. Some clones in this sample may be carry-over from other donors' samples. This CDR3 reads CASSELAGDYNEQFF. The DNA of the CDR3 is TGTGCCAGTAGTGAGCTAGCGGGGGACTACAATGAGCAGTTCTTC.